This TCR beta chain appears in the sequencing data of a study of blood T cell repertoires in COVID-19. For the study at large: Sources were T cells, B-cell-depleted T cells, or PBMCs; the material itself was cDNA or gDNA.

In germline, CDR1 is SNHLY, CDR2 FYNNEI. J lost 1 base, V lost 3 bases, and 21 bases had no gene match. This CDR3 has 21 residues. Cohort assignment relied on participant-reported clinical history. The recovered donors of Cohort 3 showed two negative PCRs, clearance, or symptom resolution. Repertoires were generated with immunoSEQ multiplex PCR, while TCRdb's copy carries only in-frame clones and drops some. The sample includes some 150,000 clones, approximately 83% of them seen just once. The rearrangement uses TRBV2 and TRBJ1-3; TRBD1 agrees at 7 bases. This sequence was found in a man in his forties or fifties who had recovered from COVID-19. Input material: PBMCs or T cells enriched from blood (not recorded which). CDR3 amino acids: CASSEAPPFPGQPLSGNTIYF. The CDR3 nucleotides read TGTGCCAGCAGTGAGGCCCCTCCCTTCCCGGGACAGCCGCTATCTGGAAACACCATATATTTT. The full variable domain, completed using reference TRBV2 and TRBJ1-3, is EPEVTQTPSHQVTQMGQEVILRCVPISNHLYFYWYRQILGQKVEFLVSFYNNEISEKSEIFDDQFSVERPDGSNFTLKIRSTKLEDSAMYFCASSEAPPFPGQPLSGNTIYFGEGSWLTVV.